This T cell receptor (beta chain) is drawn from a study of human T cells and chemical hapten exposure. Study background: It was small differences in pooled library volume that mainly caused per-sample TCR yields to vary. Findings of the study overall: No shift was seen in TCRs above 1 in 1000 frequency with DPC sensitization.

Separate cDNA molecules received unique molecular identifiers, which the library attached to them. As processed by the authors: With a range of about 20,000 to 750,000, the median per sample was about 87,000 TCRs. TCRdb reanalysed the RACE reads using MiXCR and keeps one entry per CDR3 protein. It is TCRdb's table, rather than the study itself, that gives the V and J calls and clone size. Of 85,000 to 95,000 distinct CDR3 sequences listed, approximately 9% are singletons. About this clonotype: Its target is not known.

As to time point: healthy volunteer bleed at 2 weeks. Total RNA was isolated from unfractionated whole blood. Germline CDR1 reads DFQATT; CDR2 reads SNEGSKA (reference sequence). The ends were cut back, 1 base at V and 7 bases at J, with 8 bases in the middle. The CDR3 totals 11 residues. Sequenced material: whole blood. The clonotype was recovered from a female donor in good health. Some clones in this sample may be carry-over from other donors' samples. The V and J genes are TRBV20-1 and TRBJ2-7; D uncertain. The CDR3 DNA follows: TGCAGTGCTAGAGTGGCACGGGAGCAGTACTTC. Translating it yields CSARVAREQYF.